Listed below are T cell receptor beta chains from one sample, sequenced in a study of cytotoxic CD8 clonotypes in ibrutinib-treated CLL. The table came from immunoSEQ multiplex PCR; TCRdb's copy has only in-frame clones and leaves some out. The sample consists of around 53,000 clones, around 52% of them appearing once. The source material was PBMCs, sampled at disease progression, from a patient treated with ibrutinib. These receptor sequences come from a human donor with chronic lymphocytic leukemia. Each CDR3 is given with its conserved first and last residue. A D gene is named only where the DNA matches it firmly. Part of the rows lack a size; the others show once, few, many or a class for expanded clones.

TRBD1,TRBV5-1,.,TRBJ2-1,TGCGCCAGCAGCCTTCAGGGACAGGAGAACAATGAGCAGTTCTTC,CASSLQGQENNEQFF
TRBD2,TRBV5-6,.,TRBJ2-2,TGTGCCAGCAGCTTGTATTTTAGCGGGAGGGCCCTAACCGGGGAGCTGTTTTTT,CASSLYFSGRALTGELFF
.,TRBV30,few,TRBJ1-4,TGTGCCTGGAGTGCGGACGGGAAACTGTTTTTT,CAWSADGKLFF
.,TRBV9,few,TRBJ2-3,TGTGCCAGCAGCGCGCTAGGCGGACCCACAGATACGCAGTATTTT,CASSALGGPTDTQYF
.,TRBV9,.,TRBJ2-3,TGTGCCAGCAGCGTAGAGGTTCTGGATACGCAGTATTTT,CASSVEVLDTQYF
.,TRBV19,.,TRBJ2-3,TGTGCCAGTAGTATTACGCGGAATCCGACAGATACGCAGTATTTT,CASSITRNPTDTQYF
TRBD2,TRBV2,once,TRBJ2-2,TGTGCCAGCATTGGTGCTAGCGGGTCCACCGGGGAGCTGTTTTTT,CASIGASGSTGELFF
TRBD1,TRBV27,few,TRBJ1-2,TGTGCCAGCAGTATGACAGGGGTAGAGGGCTATGGCTACACCTTC,CASSMTGVEGYGYTF
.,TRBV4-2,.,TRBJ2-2,TGTGCCAGCAGCCAAGATAGCGGGGAGCTGTTTTTT,CASSQDSGELFF
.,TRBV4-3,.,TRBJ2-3,TGCGCCAGCAGCCAAGATTTCGGGGCCTATACGCAGTATTTT,CASSQDFGAYTQYF
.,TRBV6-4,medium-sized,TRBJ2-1,TGTGCCAGCAGTGCCCTAGACGGACAGTACAATGAGCAGTTCTTC,CASSALDGQYNEQFF
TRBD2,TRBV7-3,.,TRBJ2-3,TGTGCCAGCAGCTCCCGCCCCGCGGGAGGTATAGATACGCAGTATTTT,CASSSRPAGGIDTQYF
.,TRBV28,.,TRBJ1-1,TGTGCCAGCAGGTACCCACCGGGGGGGGGCGCGGGAGGCGGCACTGAAGCTTTCTTT,CASRYPPGGGAGGGTEAFF
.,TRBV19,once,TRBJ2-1,TGTGCCAGTAGTATCTGGGGGGAAGACAATGAGCAGTTCTTC,CASSIWGEDNEQFF
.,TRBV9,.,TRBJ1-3,TGTGCCAGCAGCGTAGAAGTAAGGGCTGGAAACACCATATATTTT,CASSVEVRAGNTIYF
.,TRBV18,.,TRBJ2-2,TGTGCCAGCTCACGAACAGTCGTCAGCGCCGGGGAGCTGTTTTTT,CASSRTVVSAGELFF
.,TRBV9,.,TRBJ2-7,TGTGCCAGCAGCGCCCCCGGACTCTTATCCTACGAGCAGTACTTC,CASSAPGLLSYEQYF
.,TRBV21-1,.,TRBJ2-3,TGTGCCAGCAGCAATAAGGGTAAGGGACTAGCGGGAGAAGATACGCAGTATTTT,CASSNKGKGLAGEDTQYF
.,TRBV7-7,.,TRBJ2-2,TGTGCCAGCAGCCCCGAAGGGACGATTACCGGGGAGCTGTTTTTT,CASSPEGTITGELFF
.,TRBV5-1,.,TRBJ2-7,TGCGCCAGCAGCCCAGGGCTGTACGAGCAGTACTTC,CASSPGLYEQYF
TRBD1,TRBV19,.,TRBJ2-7,TGTGCCAGTAGTAGGCCAGGGGGAGAGCAGTACTTC,CASSRPGGEQYF
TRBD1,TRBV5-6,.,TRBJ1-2,TGTGCCAGCAGCTCGGGACAGCTAAGCTATGGCTACACCTTC,CASSSGQLSYGYTF
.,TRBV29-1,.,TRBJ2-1,TGCAGCGTAATCAGGGTGATCCCGGGGAATGAGCAGTTCTTC,CSVIRVIPGNEQFF
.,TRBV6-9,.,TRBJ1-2,TGTGCCAGCAGTTACCGGGGAGGGGTTAGCTATGGCTACACCTTC,CASSYRGGVSYGYTF
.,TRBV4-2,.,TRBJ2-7,TGTGCCAGCAGCCAAGATCAGATCACGAATTCCTACGAGCAGTACTTC,CASSQDQITNSYEQYF
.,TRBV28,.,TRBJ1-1,TGTGCCAGCAGTTTATGGGGGGGGTCGGCTGAAGCTTTCTTT,CASSLWGGSAEAFF
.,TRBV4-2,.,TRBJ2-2,TGTGCCAGCAGCCAAGATCAAGGGGGCGGGGGGAACACCGGGGAGCTGTTTTTT,CASSQDQGGGGNTGELFF
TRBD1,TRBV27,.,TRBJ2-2,TGTGCCAGCAGTTTATTACAGGGGGCCGCCGGGGAGCTGTTTTTT,CASSLLQGAAGELFF
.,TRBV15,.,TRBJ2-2,TGTGCCACCAGCAGTGCAGGGGCAATTCGCACCGGGGAGCTGTTTTTT,CATSSAGAIRTGELFF
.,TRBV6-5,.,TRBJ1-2,TGTGCCAGCAGTTACACCCGGGGCTATGGCTACACCTTC,CASSYTRGYGYTF
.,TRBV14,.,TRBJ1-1,TGTGCCAGCAGCCACGGCCTGAACACTGAAGCTTTCTTT,CASSHGLNTEAFF
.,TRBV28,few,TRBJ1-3,TGTGCCAGCAGTTTCGGCTCTGGAAACACCATATATTTT,CASSFGSGNTIYF
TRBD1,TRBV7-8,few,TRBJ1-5,TGTGCCAGCAGCTTCCGTGGGACAGTTAGCAATCAGCCCCAGCATTTT,CASSFRGTVSNQPQHF
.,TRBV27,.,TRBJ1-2,TGTGCCAGCAGCTCAGGGCGCGGGAAGTATGGCTACACCTTC,CASSSGRGKYGYTF
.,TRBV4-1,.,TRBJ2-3,TGCGCCAGCAGCCAATTCAGGGAGACAGATACGCAGTATTTT,CASSQFRETDTQYF